The source of this T cell receptor (beta chain) is a study of CD39 and CD103 CD8 tumor-infiltrating T cells (dated by TCRdb to 2016 to 2019). Regarding the study in general: An HPV-positive HNSCC, an HPV-negative HNSCC, an ovarian cancer and a melanoma patient were represented in the repertoire comparisons shown. Deep sequencing of TCRbeta CDR3 was used to compare the repertoires of CD8 TIL subsets, defined by CD103 and CD39, with those of peripheral memory CD8 T cells. The research as a whole found: DP CD8 TILs appeared more oligoclonal than DN and SP CD8 TILs and blood memory CD8 T cells, with top 30 clonotypes covering about 50-86%. Clonotypes from DP TILs were seldom detected in blood or uninvolved lymph node, while clonotypes from DN TILs overlapped to a large extent with peripheral memory CD8 repertoires.

At the time samples were collected, the patients were not on therapy, although their prior treatments varied from chemotherapy, radiotherapy, surgery and immunotherapy to none at all. Thawed cells were enriched for T lymphocytes with a negative-selection kit, adding EpCAM beads for tumor-infiltrating lymphocytes. For the CD8 TIL subsets, CD3+CD4-CD8+CD45RA- cells were FACS-sorted and divided into DN, SP and DP based on their expression of CD39 and CD103. Tumor specimens were cut into small pieces, digested for 1 h with hyaluronidase, collagenase and DNase, then filtered, enriched over Ficoll and cryopreserved. Populations were sorted on a FACSAria II to over 97% purity, and cell pellets were frozen without culture for TCR sequencing. On this clone itself: What this receptor recognizes is not known. Base qualities are not recorded, but no much larger clone differs from it by a single base.

The junction shows trimming of 3 bases on V and 1 base on J, plus 21 bases between the germline ends. The germline V gene (reference sequence) yields SEHNR for CDR1 and FQNEAQ for CDR2. Including cysteine and phenylalanine, the CDR3 has 18 amino acids. Only the CDR3 DNA is retained, 54 bases long and in frame from the first base. From roughly 10,000 to 100,000 sorted cells per subset, genomic DNA was extracted using the DNeasy Blood and Tissue Kit. TCRbeta V-J or V-D-J regions were sequenced and mapped by the immunoSEQ service, with coverage above 10x per sample. The study's own analysis went as follows. The analysis included only productive rearrangements exported from the immunoSEQ Analyzer platform, and clonality was assessed using the 500 most abundant clones. The Morisita-Horn similarity index and the Jaccard index were used to quantify the overlap in repertoires between populations. Morisita-Horn similarity between CD8 T-cell subset TCR repertoires was measured in 6 or 7 cancer patients. TCRdb re-hosts the immuneACCESS table, in-frame sequences only. Its copies lack some clones; in the studies checked, an unresolved V gene accounts for under half of them, and the cause for the rest is not known. That table is the source of V, J and clone size, and D and trimming were worked out from the DNA. The sample table holds approximately 520 clones, of which roughly 66% were seen once. The ten largest clonotypes hold 27% of the sample.

The chain was built from TRBV7-9 and TRBJ1-2; the D gene is perhaps TRBD1, from 5 matching bases. This clonotype was obtained from a human donor with head and neck squamous cell carcinoma. Material for sequencing was CD39- CD103+ CD8+ T cells sorted from the tumor. The cell subset or site label corresponds to: CD103+CD39- single-positive CD45RA- CD8 T cells. The DNA is as follows: TGTGCCAGCAGCTTCGGGGGACTGTGGGGATCCCTTAACTATGGCTACACCTTC. This translates into CASSFGGLWGSLNYGYTF. Joined to the reference TRBV7-9 and TRBJ1-2 proteins, this CDR3 gives the full variable domain: DTGVSQNPRHKITKRGQNVTFRCDPISEHNRLYWYRQTLGQGPEFLTYFQNEAQLEKSRLLSDRFSAERPKGSFSTLEIQRTEQGDSAMYLCASSFGGLWGSLNYGYTFGSGTRLTVV.